The source of this T cell receptor beta chain is a study of graft-versus-host responses after intestinal transplantation. Remarks on this clone: The target antigen is unknown.

V gave up 0 bases and J gave up 0 bases, with 9 bases separating them. CDR1 and CDR2 (germline): MGHRA, YSYEKL. The CDR3 loop spans 16 amino acids. Only in-frame clones appear in the TCRdb table, and some are missing; sequencing was by immunoSEQ multiplex PCR. This repertoire shows just over 40,000 clones, approximately 95% found once; its top ten account for around 0.53%. The chain uses TRBV4-1 and TRBJ2-1; a possible D gene is TRBD2 (5 bases). The sequence was obtained from a human donor who was the organ donor for an intestinal transplant. The sample was unstimulated CD8+ T cells sorted from spleen or lymph node cells, taken before transplant. CDR3 sequence: CASSQDPGLSYNEQFF. The CDR3 region has the DNA TGCGCCAGCAGCCAAGATCCCGGACTCTCCTACAATGAGCAGTTCTTC.